Listed below are T cell receptor beta chains from one sample, sequenced in a study of cytomegalovirus exposure and HLA in healthy donors. This table comes from immunoSEQ multiplex PCR, and its TCRdb copy is limited to in-frame clones, with some not included. Of approximately 130,000 clones detected, less than 80% appear once; the ten largest clones hold around 4.2%. The specimen was PBMCs. These receptors came from a man aged 45-60 years in good health and CMV-seropositive. CDR3s include the opening cysteine and the closing phenylalanine or tryptophan. The D gene is left open where the match is weak. Clone sizes are given selectively: once, few, many, or a class where the clone is expanded.

J gene: TRBJ2-2
V gene: TRBV5-1
D gene: -
clone size: few
CDR3 DNA: TGCGCCAGCCTTTATTCGAACACCGGGGAGCTGTTTTTT
CDR3 protein: CASLYSNTGELFF

J gene: TRBJ1-1
V gene: TRBV5-1
D gene: -
clone size: -
CDR3 DNA: TGCGCCAGCAGCTGGACATCCGGCAGCCCTATGAACACTGAAGCTTTCTTT
CDR3 protein: CASSWTSGSPMNTEAFF

J gene: TRBJ1-2
V gene: TRBV18
D gene: TRBD1
clone size: -
CDR3 DNA: TGTGCCAGCCGCCAGACAGGGGGTCTATATGGCTACACCTTC
CDR3 protein: CASRQTGGLYGYTF

J gene: TRBJ1-1
V gene: TRBV7-9
D gene: -
clone size: -
CDR3 DNA: TGTGCCAGCAGCTTGACAGGAGACACTGAAGCTTTCTTT
CDR3 protein: CASSLTGDTEAFF

J gene: TRBJ2-7
V gene: TRBV7-9
D gene: -
clone size: -
CDR3 DNA: TGTGCCAGCAGCTCCGCACAGACTATGCTGGTCGAGCAGTACTTC
CDR3 protein: CASSSAQTMLVEQYF

J gene: TRBJ1-2
V gene: TRBV11-2
D gene: -
clone size: -
CDR3 DNA: TGTGCCAGCAGCACCCAGGGGCGCTACTATGGCTACACCTTC
CDR3 protein: CASSTQGRYYGYTF

J gene: TRBJ2-1
V gene: TRBV7-2
D gene: -
clone size: -
CDR3 DNA: TGTGCCAGCAGCTTACTAGGTGCCTCCAATGAGCAGTTCTTC
CDR3 protein: CASSLLGASNEQFF

J gene: TRBJ2-7
V gene: TRBV7-2
D gene: -
clone size: once
CDR3 DNA: TGTGCCAGCAGCTTAGAGGAGGGGAGGACCTACGAGCAGTACTTC
CDR3 protein: CASSLEEGRTYEQYF

J gene: TRBJ2-3
V gene: TRBV11-3
D gene: TRBD2
clone size: -
CDR3 DNA: TGTGCCAGCAGCTTAACGGCGGGAGGAGTAGATACGCAGTATTTT
CDR3 protein: CASSLTAGGVDTQYF

J gene: TRBJ1-2
V gene: TRBV6-1
D gene: TRBD1
clone size: few
CDR3 DNA: TGTGCCAGCACCGAGGGGACAGCTAACTATGGCTACACCTTC
CDR3 protein: CASTEGTANYGYTF

J gene: TRBJ2-5
V gene: TRBV27
D gene: -
clone size: -
CDR3 DNA: TGTGCCAGCAGTTTAGAACCTAGCGAGAAGACCCAGTACTTC
CDR3 protein: CASSLEPSEKTQYF

J gene: TRBJ2-1
V gene: TRBV7-2
D gene: TRBD2
clone size: -
CDR3 DNA: TGTGCCAGCAGCTTACAGACTAGCCTAACCTACAATGAGCAGTTCTTC
CDR3 protein: CASSLQTSLTYNEQFF

J gene: TRBJ1-1
V gene: TRBV4-2
D gene: TRBD1
clone size: -
CDR3 DNA: TGTGCCAGCAGACGGGACAGGGGGGTGAACACTGAAGCTTTCTTT
CDR3 protein: CASRRDRGVNTEAFF

J gene: TRBJ2-2
V gene: TRBV19
D gene: -
clone size: once
CDR3 DNA: TGTGCCAGTAGGGGGATGACGGACAGCAACACCGGGGAGCTGTTTTTT
CDR3 protein: CASRGMTDSNTGELFF

J gene: TRBJ2-5
V gene: TRBV4-2
D gene: -
clone size: -
CDR3 DNA: TGTGCCAGCAGCCCCTTAGGGACAAAAGAGACCCAGTACTTC
CDR3 protein: CASSPLGTKETQYF

J gene: TRBJ2-1
V gene: TRBV29-1
D gene: TRBD1
clone size: once
CDR3 DNA: TGCAGCGCATGGACAGGGGGCCTCGGATCCTACAATGAGCAGTTCTTC
CDR3 protein: CSAWTGGLGSYNEQFF

J gene: TRBJ2-1
V gene: TRBV13
D gene: TRBD2
clone size: -
CDR3 DNA: TGTGCCAGCAGCCGGGGGACTAGCGGATACAATGAGCAGTTCTTC
CDR3 protein: CASSRGTSGYNEQFF